This TCR beta chain was found in a study of blood T cell repertoires in COVID-19. The CDR3 runs to 15 residues. Trimming took 8 bases from V and 5 from J; bases not matched to a gene: 10. Germline V gene sequence: CDR1 MDHEN, CDR2 SYDVKM. In the original analysis: Amplified reference gene primers provided the basis for estimating nucleated cell counts. Produced via immunoSEQ multiplex PCR; TCRdb's table is partial and in-frame only. V and J calls and clone size are as listed in that table; D and trimming were resolved from the DNA. The data show 85,000 to 130,000 clones, roughly 89% seen once. The sample taken for sequencing was peripheral blood. This receptor was obtained from a man in his sixties or seventies with acute or convalescent COVID-19. The genes are TRBV28 and TRBJ1-4; 8 bases match TRBD1. CDR3 nucleotides: TGTGCCAGCTACGATAAGACAGGGGCGAATGAAAAACTGTTTTTT. Translated: CASYDKTGANEKLFF.